This TCR beta chain was observed in a study of shared clonotypes between healthy human individuals. The CDR3 loop spans 14 amino acids. Germline loops: CDR1 SGHNT, CDR2 YENEEA. The V and J ends lost 4 bases and 1 base, in that order; junction bases with no gene match: 0. TCRdb's table, derived via immunoSEQ multiplex PCR, lists solely in-frame clones and lacks some. The table records roughly 1,100,000 clones, around 74% of them present only once. As for this clone: The antigen remains unidentified.

General study points: Sequencing of the sorted subsets was shown by rarefaction to be incomplete despite large depth.

The genes are TRBV11-3 and TRBJ2-2; 7 bases fit TRBD2. The receptor's source is a man aged 18 to 30 in good health. Material: memory CD4+ T cells sorted from blood. The sample's subset: CD45RA-negative fraction. CDR3 in DNA: TGTGCCAGCAGCTCTAGCGGGAACACCGGGGAGCTGTTTTTT. This gives the protein CASSSSGNTGELFF.